This entry lists 19 T cell receptor beta chains sequenced from one sample in a study of beta chain features in type 1 diabetes. Isolated RNA was reverse transcribed in full, so expressed TCRB transcripts were sequenced. The repertoire was sequenced with immunoSEQ multiplex PCR; TCRdb's copy has only in-frame clones and lacks some. The table records roughly 150,000 clones, roughly 8.1% of them present only once. The sample consisted of central memory CD4+ T cells from blood. These receptors all stem from a man younger than 35 in good health.

This clone was detected a few times. The V call is TRBV6-5, the J call TRBJ1-1; the D gene is possibly TRBD1 (5 bases). Trimming removed 4 bases from V and 8 bases from J, with 20 bases in between. This CDR3 is built from 15 residues. Germline-derived CDR1 and CDR2 are MNHEY and SVGAGI. As DNA, the CDR3 is TGTGCCAGCAGTTCCCACGCTGGAGGGACGGAGGAAGCTTTCTTT. Translated, it gives CASSSHAGGTEEAFF.

The sample holds many counts of this clone. The J gene is TRBJ2-7, the V gene TRBV4-3, with D possibly TRBD2 on 6 matching bases. V lost 5 bases to trimming and J lost 9 bases, with 20 bases between them. The CDR3 is 14 residues long. CDR1 LGHNA and CDR2 YSLEER come from the germline V gene. CDR3 sequence (DNA): TGCGCCAGCAGCGGGGAGGTTGGCCCGTGGACGCAGTACTTC. This translates into CASSGEVGPWTQYF.

This clone was observed a few times. A junction end diverges from the germline sequence, so it may reflect a read error. The chain combines TRBV7-7 with TRBJ2-5; either TRBD1 or TRBD2 may supply D (5 bases each). The length of the CDR3 is 15 residues. Germline V gene data show CDR1 as SSHAT and CDR2 as FNYEAQ (reference sequence). The CDR3 loop is CASSLGVRVRETQYF. The CDR3 DNA follows: TGTGCTAGCAGCTTAGGGGTGAGGGTTCGGGAGACCCAGTACTTC.

The chain employs TRBV6-6 and TRBJ2-5, with 7 bases matching TRBD1. Germline V lookup: CDR1 MNHNY, CDR2 SVGAGI (reference sequence). Losses at the gene ends were 2 bases for V and 4 bases for J; bases not matched to a gene: 7. This CDR3 is built from 15 residues. The CDR3 is CASSYPRQGRETQYF. CDR3 bases: TGTGCCAGCAGTTACCCCCGACAGGGACGAGAGACCCAGTACTTC.

This clone was seen repeatedly, ten times or more. V gene TRBV5-6 combines with J gene TRBJ2-5, with TRBD1 as a possible D gene (6 bases). The V and J ends lost 4 bases and 0 bases respectively, with 13 bases between them. CDR1 is SGHDT, CDR2 YYEEEE, per germline. The CDR3 consists of 15 residues. DNA of the CDR3: TGTGCCAGCAGCGCGGTGGGGACAAACCAAGAGACCCAGTACTTC. Protein: CASSAVGTNQETQYF.

This clone has only a few counts. The chain uses TRBV11-2 and TRBJ2-1; TRBD2 is a possible D gene (6 bases). Germline values: CDR1 SGHAT, CDR2 FQNNGV. Trimming pared 1 base from V and 9 bases from J, leaving 19 bases between. There are 16 residues in the CDR3. CDR3 region: CASSLVSGGVAGEQFF. The CDR3 DNA reads as TGTGCCAGCAGCTTAGTATCCGGCGGGGTGGCGGGTGAGCAGTTCTTC.

The rearrangement links TRBV19 to TRBJ2-1; tentatively, D is TRBD2 (5 bases). V was pared by 3 bases and J by 4 bases, with 16 bases between. There are 16 residues in the CDR3. Germline V gene sequence: CDR1 LNHDA, CDR2 SQIVND (reference sequence). The CDR3 loop reads CASSMYQISGYNEQFF. CDR3 DNA sequence: TGTGCCAGTAGTATGTACCAAATATCGGGGTACAATGAGCAGTTCTTC.

The chain employs TRBV4-3 and TRBJ1-1; 7 nucleotides line up with TRBD1. V shed 6 bases, J shed 3 bases, and the junction held 4 bases outside the gene matches. This CDR3 is 13 amino acids long. Germline V gene lookup returns CDR1 LGHNA and CDR2 YSLEER. DNA of the CDR3: TGCGCCAGCAGGCGACAGGGAGACACTGAAGCTTTCTTT. Translation gives CASRRQGDTEAFF.

This chain links TRBV28 with TRBJ2-4; D is undetermined. This CDR3 spans 15 amino acids. Trimming cost V 8 bases and J 0 bases, with 14 bases left between them. Per germline, CDR1 MDHEN and CDR2 SYDVKM. In DNA form, the CDR3 reads TGTGCCAGCGGTGAGTTGTATCTAGCCAAAAACATTCAGTACTTC. This sequence encodes CASGELYLAKNIQYF.

This clone was observed at least ten times. CDR3 nucleotide sequence: TGTGCCTGGACGAGGCAGCCGAACACTGAAGCTTTCTTT. Translation gives CAWTRQPNTEAFF. V gene TRBV30 combines with J gene TRBJ1-1, with D uncertain. CDR3 length: 13 residues. The V and J ends lost 4 bases and 1 base respectively, with 10 bases between them. Germline V CDR1 and CDR2: GTSNPN, SVGIG (reference sequence).

This clone was counted between two and nine times. This chain uses TRBV9 with TRBJ2-2; maybe TRBD1 (6 bases). CDR1 and CDR2 from the germline V gene are SGDLS and YYNGEE. This CDR3 contains 14 residues. Trimming stripped 4 bases from V and 5 bases from J, with 12 bases between. The CDR3 spells CASSLSRGTGELFF. CDR3 coding DNA: TGTGCCAGCAGCCTTTCTAGGGGGACCGGGGAGCTGTTTTTT.

This clone was seen only a few times. The V and J genes are TRBV7-9 and TRBJ2-6, with 9 positions matching TRBD1. V shed 5 bases and J 2 bases; nucleotides not matched to a gene: 4. CDR1 and CDR2 from the germline V gene are SEHNR and FQNEAQ (reference sequence). The CDR3 is 16 amino acids. The CDR3 spells CASSVRQGAGANVLTF. CDR3 sequence (DNA): TGTGCCAGCAGCGTAAGACAGGGGGCTGGGGCCAACGTCCTGACTTTC.

V gene TRBV7-2 combines with J gene TRBJ1-5, with D tentatively TRBD1 (5 bases). This CDR3 comprises 12 residues. Trimming removed 5 bases from V and 6 bases from J, with 8 bases in between. The germline V gene encodes CDR1 SGHTA and CDR2 FQGNSA. This chain's CDR3 is CASSPRGQPQHF. DNA for the CDR3: TGTGCCAGCAGCCCTAGGGGTCAGCCCCAGCATTTT.

The chain links TRBV9 to TRBJ1-5, with D maybe TRBD1 (6 bases). Germline CDR1 SGDLS, CDR2 YYNGEE. This CDR3 spans 15 amino acids. Trimming shortened V by 4 bases and J by 0 bases, and 11 bases separated the two germline ends. The CDR3 DNA follows: TGTGCCAGCAGCCCCGGGACAAATAGCAATCAGCCCCAGCATTTT. Translation: CASSPGTNSNQPQHF. The full variable domain, completed using reference TRBV9 and TRBJ1-5, is DSGVTQTPKHLITATGQRVTLRCSPRSGDLSVYWYQQSLDQGLQFLIQYYNGEERAKGNILERFSAQQFPDLHSELNLSSLELGDSALYFCASSPGTNSNQPQHFGDGTRLSIL.

The V and J genes are TRBV7-9 and TRBJ2-3; 8 bases fit TRBD1. Germline trimming cut 4 bases from V and 5 bases from J; bases unmatched to any gene: 5. Germline V gives CDR1 SEHNR, CDR2 FQNEAQ (reference sequence). This CDR3 is built from 14 residues. CDR3 coding DNA: TGTGCCAGCAGCTCGGACAGGGCGGGAGATACGCAGTATTTT. Its protein is CASSSDRAGDTQYF.

The gene calls are TRBV7-2 and TRBJ2-7, with D unclear. CDR1 is SGHTA, CDR2 FQGNSA, per germline. The CDR3 has 13 residues. Trimming cost V 5 bases and J 1 base, with 9 bases left between them. The CDR3: CASSPRVSYEQYF. CDR3 bases: TGTGCCAGCAGCCCCCGAGTGTCCTACGAGCAGTACTTC.

The chain couples TRBV19 to TRBJ2-7; 9 nucleotides agree with TRBD1. CDR1 is LNHDA, CDR2 SQIVND, per germline (reference sequence). V trimming: 6 bases; J trimming: 1 base; junction bases outside the gene matches: 10. This CDR3 region has 16 residues. CDR3 region: CASSPERDRVSYEQYF. The CDR3 nucleotides read TGTGCCAGTAGCCCCGAAAGGGACAGGGTATCCTACGAGCAGTACTTC. The variable domain in full, completed from reference TRBV19 and TRBJ2-7, reads DGGITQSPKYLFRKEGQNVTLSCEQNLNHDAMYWYRQDPGQGLRLIYYSQIVNDFQKGDIAEGYSVSREKKESFPLTVTSAQKNPTAFYLCASSPERDRVSYEQYFGPGTRLTVT.

The chain has TRBV7-2 and TRBJ1-5, with D tentatively TRBD1 (5 bases). This CDR3 is built from 14 residues. Germline V CDR1 and CDR2: SGHTA, FQGNSA. Trimming shortened V by 7 bases and J by 0 bases, and 10 bases separated the two germline ends. The CDR3, as DNA: TGTGCCAGCACCCGGAGGGGTAGCAATCAGCCCCAGCATTTT. Protein product: CASTRRGSNQPQHF.

The chain combines TRBV28 with TRBJ2-1, with 8 bases identical to TRBD2. Germline lookup yields CDR1 MDHEN and CDR2 SYDVKM. The CDR3 runs to 15 residues. The junction had 13 bases not matched to a gene; V was cut back by 7 bases and J by 8 bases. CDR3 loop: CASNSAGGGMDEQFF. CDR3 nucleotide sequence: TGTGCCAGCAACTCCGCGGGAGGAGGTATGGATGAGCAGTTCTTC.